This entry concerns a single T cell receptor (beta chain). Its antigen is undetermined. The CDR3 totals 14 residues. Germline lookup yields CDR1 ENHRY and CDR2 SYGVKD. With 6 bases removed from V and 6 bases from J, the gap between germline ends came to 15 bases. The sample is drawn from a study of cytomegalovirus exposure and HLA in healthy donors. General study results and limits: Immune exposure was documented only through CMV serostatus. In an earlier analysis, in roughly 600 donors, most V segments appeared productive either ~90% or ~30% of the time.

Whereas donors were nominally healthy upon sampling, unrecorded immune exposures were probable. This PCR relied on a set of 60 Vbeta primers and 13 Jbeta primers. Method: immunoSEQ multiplex PCR; TCRdb's copy keeps in-frame clones and lacks some. The table has fewer than 200,000 clones, 75% seen once; the top ten hold approximately 3%. The sequenced material came from PBMCs. V is TRBV10-3 and J is TRBJ1-5; D is undetermined. This clonotype was obtained from a woman aged 45-65 years in good health and CMV-seropositive. The CDR3 protein is CAISGRAEGQPQHF. CDR3 nucleotide sequence: TGTGCCATCAGCGGGAGAGCGGAGGGTCAGCCCCAGCATTTT.